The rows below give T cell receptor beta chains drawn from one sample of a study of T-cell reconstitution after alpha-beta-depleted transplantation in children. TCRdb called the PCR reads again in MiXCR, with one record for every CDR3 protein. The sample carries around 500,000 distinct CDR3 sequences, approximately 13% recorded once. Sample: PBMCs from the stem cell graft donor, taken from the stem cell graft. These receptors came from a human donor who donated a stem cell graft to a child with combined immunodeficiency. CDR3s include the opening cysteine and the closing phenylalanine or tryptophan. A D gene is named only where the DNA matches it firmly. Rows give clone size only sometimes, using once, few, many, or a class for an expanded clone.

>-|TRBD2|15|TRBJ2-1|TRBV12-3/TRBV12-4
TGTGCCAGCAGTTTGTGGCTAGCGGGTAGGAATGAGCAGTTCTTC
CASSLWLAGRNEQFF
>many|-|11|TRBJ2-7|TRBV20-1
TGCAGTGCTAGACCTGACCGGGAGCAGTACTTC
CSARPDREQYF
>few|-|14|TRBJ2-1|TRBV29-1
TGCAGCGTTTCGGACAGACTAGACTACAATGAGCAGTTCTTC
CSVSDRLDYNEQFF
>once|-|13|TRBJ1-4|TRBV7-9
TGTGCCAGCCGCCGGGGGGGAGGAGAAAAACTGTTTTTT
CASRRGGGEKLFF
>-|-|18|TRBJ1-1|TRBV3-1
TGTGCCAGCAGCCCTTTAAGGGGATCCACTACAATTAACACTGAAGCTTTCTTT
CASSPLRGSTTINTEAFF
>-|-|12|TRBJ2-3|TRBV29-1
TGCAGCGTTGAAGGACAGGTTTCGCCGCAGTATTTT
CSVEGQVSPQYF
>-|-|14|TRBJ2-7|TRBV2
TGTGCCAGCAGTGAAGGCTTATACTCCTACGAGCAGTACTTC
CASSEGLYSYEQYF
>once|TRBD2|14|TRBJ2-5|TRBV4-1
TGCGCCAGCAGCCAGCCGACTAGCGGGGAGACCCAGTACTTC
CASSQPTSGETQYF
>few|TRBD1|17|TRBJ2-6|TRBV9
TGTGCCAGCAGCGTAGGGACAGGAGTCTCTGGGGCCAACGTCCTGACTTTC
CASSVGTGVSGANVLTF
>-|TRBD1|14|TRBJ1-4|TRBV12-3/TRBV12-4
TGTGCCAGCAGAAACAGGGGACGGAATGAAAAACTGTTTTTT
CASRNRGRNEKLFF
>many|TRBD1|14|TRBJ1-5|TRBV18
TGTGCCAGCTCCAAGGGGACAGGAGAACAGCCCCAGCATTTT
CASSKGTGEQPQHF
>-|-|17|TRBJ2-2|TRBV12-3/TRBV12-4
TGTGCCAGCAGTGAAGGGCTGGAAACAAGGGGCACCGGGGAGCTGTTTTTT
CASSEGLETRGTGELFF
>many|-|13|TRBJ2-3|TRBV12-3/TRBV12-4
TGTGCCAGCAGTGGCGGGGGCACAGATACGCAGTATTTT
CASSGGGTDTQYF
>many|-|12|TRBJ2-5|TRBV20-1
TGCAGTGCTCTGACTGGAGCAGGAGCCCAGTACTTC
CSALTGAGAQYF
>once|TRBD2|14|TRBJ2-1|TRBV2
TGTGCCAGCGGGGGGACTAGCCTCTACAATGAGCAGTTCTTC
CASGGTSLYNEQFF
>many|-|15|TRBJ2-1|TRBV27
TGTGCCAGCAGTTTATGGTTGGGCGGGCCCAATGAGCAGTTCTTC
CASSLWLGGPNEQFF
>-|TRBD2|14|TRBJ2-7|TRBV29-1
TGCAGCGTACGGACTAGCGGGAGTCATGTCGAGCAGTACTTC
CSVRTSGSHVEQYF
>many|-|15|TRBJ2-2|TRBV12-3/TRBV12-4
TGTGCCAGCAGTTTACTAGGGGTGGGCACCGGGGAGCTGTTTTTT
CASSLLGVGTGELFF
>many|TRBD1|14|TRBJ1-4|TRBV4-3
TGCGCCAGCAGCCAGGGACAGGGTGGAGAAAAACTGTTTTTT
CASSQGQGGEKLFF
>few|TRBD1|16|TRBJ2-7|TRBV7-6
TGTGCCAGCAGCTCACAAACGGGACAGGTGTCCTACGAGCAGTACTTC
CASSSQTGQVSYEQYF
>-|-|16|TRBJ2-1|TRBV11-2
TGTGCCAGCAGCTTAGCTCCTAGCTCCGACTACAATGAGCAGTTCTTC
CASSLAPSSDYNEQFF
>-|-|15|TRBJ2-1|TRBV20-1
TGCAGTGCCAAGACCGCAGAGAGCTCCTACAATGAGCAGTTCTTC
CSAKTAESSYNEQFF
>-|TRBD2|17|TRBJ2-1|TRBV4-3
TGCGCCAGCAGCCAAGAAATTCTAGCGGGAATCTACAATGAGCAGTTCTTC
CASSQEILAGIYNEQFF
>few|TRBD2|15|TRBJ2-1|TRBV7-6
TGTGCCAGCAGCTGGACTAGCGGGGGGGCCCAAGAGCAGTTCTTC
CASSWTSGGAQEQFF
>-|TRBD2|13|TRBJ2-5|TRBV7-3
TGTGCCAGCAGCTTAATGGGAGGGGAGACCCAGTACTTC
CASSLMGGETQYF
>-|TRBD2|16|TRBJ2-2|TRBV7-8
TGTGCCAGCAGTTTGCGGGGGAGTGACGGGGCCGGGGAGCTGTTTTTT
CASSLRGSDGAGELFF
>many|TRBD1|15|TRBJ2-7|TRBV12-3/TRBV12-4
TGTGCCAGCAGTCCCTGGGACAGGGGGCGCGACGAGCAGTACTTC
CASSPWDRGRDEQYF
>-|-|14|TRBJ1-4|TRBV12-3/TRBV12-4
TGTGCCAGCAAGCCCACGGGAGGGGCCGAAAAACTGTTTTTT
CASKPTGGAEKLFF
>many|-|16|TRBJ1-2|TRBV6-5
TGTGCCAGCAGTTACCTTCACGGGACATCGAACTATGGCTACACCTTC
CASSYLHGTSNYGYTF
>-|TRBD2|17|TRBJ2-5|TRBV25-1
TGTGCCAGCAGTGAAGGACTAGCGGGGCACTTCCAAGAGACCCAGTACTTC
CASSEGLAGHFQETQYF
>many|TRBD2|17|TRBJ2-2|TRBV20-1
TGCAGTGCTAGAACAACTAGCGGGGGAGCGAACACCGGGGAGCTGTTTTTT
CSARTTSGGANTGELFF
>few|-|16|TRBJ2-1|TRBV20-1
TGCAGTGCTAGAGCCCAGGCGGCGGGGGCCAACAATGAGCAGTTCTTC
CSARAQAAGANNEQFF
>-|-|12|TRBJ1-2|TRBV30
TGTGCCTGGAGCCATACCCTATATGGCTACACCTTC
CAWSHTLYGYTF
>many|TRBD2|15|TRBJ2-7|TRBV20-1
TGCAGTGCTGAACCCCGACTAGCGGGGGCCTACGAGCAGTACTTC
CSAEPRLAGAYEQYF
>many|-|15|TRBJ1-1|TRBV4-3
TGCGCCAGCAGCCAAAGGGCAGATAAGAACACTGAAGCTTTCTTT
CASSQRADKNTEAFF
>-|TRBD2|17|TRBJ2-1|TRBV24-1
TGTGCCACCAGTGATTTGGGGGGACTAGCGGACCGGGATGAGCAGTTCTTC
CATSDLGGLADRDEQFF
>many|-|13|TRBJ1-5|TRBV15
TGTGCCACCAGCAGCGGACCGGGAGAACCCCAGCATTTT
CATSSGPGEPQHF
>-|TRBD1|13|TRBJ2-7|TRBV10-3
TGTGCCATCAGACCGGGACAGGGACATGAGCAGTACTTC
CAIRPGQGHEQYF